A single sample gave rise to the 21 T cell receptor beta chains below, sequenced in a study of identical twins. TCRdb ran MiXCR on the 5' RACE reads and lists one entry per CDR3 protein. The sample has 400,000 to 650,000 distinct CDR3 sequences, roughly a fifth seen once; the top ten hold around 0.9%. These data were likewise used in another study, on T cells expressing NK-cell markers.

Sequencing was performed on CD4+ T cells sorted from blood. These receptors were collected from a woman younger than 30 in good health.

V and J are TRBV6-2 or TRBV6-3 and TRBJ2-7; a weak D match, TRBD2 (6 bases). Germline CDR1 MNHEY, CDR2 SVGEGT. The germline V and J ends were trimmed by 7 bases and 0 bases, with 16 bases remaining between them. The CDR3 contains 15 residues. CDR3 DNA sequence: TGTGCCAGCACCCTAACCGGGGGAAGCTCCTACGAGCAGTACTTC. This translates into CASTLTGGSSYEQYF.

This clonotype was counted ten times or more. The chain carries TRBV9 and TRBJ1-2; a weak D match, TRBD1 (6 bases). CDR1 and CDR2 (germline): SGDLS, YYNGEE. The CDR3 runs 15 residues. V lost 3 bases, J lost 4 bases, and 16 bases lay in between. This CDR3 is CASSAGQGSFYGYTF. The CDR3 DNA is TGTGCCAGCAGCGCCGGCCAGGGGTCCTTCTATGGCTACACCTTC.

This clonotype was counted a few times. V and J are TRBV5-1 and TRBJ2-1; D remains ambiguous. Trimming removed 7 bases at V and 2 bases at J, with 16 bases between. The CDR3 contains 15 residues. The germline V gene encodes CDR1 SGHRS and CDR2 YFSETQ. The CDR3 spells CASSELRWTYNEQFF. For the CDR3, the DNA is TGCGCCAGCTCGGAGCTACGTTGGACCTACAATGAGCAGTTCTTC.

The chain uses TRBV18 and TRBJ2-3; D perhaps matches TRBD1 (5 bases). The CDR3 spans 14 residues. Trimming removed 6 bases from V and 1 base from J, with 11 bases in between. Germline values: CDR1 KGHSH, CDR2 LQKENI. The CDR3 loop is CASSRASGTDTQYF. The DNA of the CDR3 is TGTGCCAGCTCCAGGGCATCTGGCACAGATACGCAGTATTTT.

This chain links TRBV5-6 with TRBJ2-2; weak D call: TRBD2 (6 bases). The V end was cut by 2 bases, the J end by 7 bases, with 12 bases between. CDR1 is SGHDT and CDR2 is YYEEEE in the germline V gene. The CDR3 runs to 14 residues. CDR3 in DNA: TGTGCCAGCAGCTTTGCAGGGAGGCGCGGGGAGCTGTTTTTT. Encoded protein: CASSFAGRRGELFF.

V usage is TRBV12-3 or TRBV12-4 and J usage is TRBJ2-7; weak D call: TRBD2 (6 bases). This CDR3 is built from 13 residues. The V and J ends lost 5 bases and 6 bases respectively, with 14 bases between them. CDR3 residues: CASSDSGLGEQYF. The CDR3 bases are TGTGCCAGCAGTGATTCGGGACTGGGCGAGCAGTACTTC.

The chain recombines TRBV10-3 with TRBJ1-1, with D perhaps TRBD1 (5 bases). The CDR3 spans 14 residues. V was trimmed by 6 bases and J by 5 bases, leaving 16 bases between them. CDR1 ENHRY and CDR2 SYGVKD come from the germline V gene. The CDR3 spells CAISRQGSETEAFF. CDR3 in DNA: TGTGCCATCAGCCGCCAGGGATCGGAAACTGAAGCTTTCTTT.

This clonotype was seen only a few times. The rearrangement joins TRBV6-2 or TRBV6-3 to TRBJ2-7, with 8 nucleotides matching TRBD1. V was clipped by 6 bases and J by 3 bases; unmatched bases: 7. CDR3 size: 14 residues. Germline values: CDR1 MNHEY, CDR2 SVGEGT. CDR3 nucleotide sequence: TGTGCCAGCAGCCACCCGGGACAGGACTACGAGCAGTACTTC. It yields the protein CASSHPGQDYEQYF.

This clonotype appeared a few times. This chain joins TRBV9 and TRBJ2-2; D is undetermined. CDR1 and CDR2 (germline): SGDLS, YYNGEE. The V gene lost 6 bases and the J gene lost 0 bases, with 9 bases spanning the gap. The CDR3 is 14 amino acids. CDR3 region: CASMHPANTGELFF. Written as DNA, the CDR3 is TGTGCCAGCATGCATCCTGCGAACACCGGGGAGCTGTTTTTT.

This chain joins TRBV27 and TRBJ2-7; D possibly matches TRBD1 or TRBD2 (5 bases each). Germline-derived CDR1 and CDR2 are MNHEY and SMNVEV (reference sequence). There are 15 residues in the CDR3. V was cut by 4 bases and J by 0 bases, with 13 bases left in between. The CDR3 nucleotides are TGTGCCAGCAGTTATTGGGGGAAGAGCTCCTACGAGCAGTACTTC. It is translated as CASSYWGKSSYEQYF.

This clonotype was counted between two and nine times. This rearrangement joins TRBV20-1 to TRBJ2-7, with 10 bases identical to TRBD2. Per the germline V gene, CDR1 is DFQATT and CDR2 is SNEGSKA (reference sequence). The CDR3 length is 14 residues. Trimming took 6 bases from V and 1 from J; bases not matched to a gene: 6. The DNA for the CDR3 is TGCAGTGCACAGGGACTAGCGCTTTCCTACGAGCAGTACTTC. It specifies CSAQGLALSYEQYF.

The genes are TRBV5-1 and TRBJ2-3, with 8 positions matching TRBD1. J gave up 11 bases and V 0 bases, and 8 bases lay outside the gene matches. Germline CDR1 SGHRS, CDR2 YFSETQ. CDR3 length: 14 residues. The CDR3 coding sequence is TGCGCCAGCAGCTTGGATGGGACAGGACGGGGGCAGTATTTT. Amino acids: CASSLDGTGRGQYF.

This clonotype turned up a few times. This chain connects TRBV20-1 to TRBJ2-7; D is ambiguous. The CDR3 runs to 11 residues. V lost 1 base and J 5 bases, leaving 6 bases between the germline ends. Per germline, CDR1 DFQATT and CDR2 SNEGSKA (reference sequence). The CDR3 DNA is TGCAGTGCTAGAGCTAGGGACGAGCAGTACTTC. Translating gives CSARARDEQYF.

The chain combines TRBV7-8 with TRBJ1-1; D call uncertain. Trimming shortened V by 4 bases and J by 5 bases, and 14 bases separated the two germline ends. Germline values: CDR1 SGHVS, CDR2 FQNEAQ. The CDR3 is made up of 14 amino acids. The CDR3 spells CASSSRGGKTEAFF. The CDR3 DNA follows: TGTGCCAGCAGCTCCCGGGGAGGGAAGACTGAAGCTTTCTTT. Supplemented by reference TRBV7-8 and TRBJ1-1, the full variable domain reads GAGVSQSPRYKVAKRGQDVALRCDPISGHVSLFWYQQALGQGPEFLTYFQNEAQLDKSGLPSDRFFAERPEGSVSTLKIQRTQQEDSAVYLCASSSRGGKTEAFFGQGTRLTVV.

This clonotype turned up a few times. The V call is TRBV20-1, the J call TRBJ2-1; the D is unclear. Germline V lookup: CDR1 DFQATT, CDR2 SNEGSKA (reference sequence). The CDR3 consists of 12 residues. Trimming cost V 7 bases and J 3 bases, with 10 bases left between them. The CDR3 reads CSVARFYNEQFF. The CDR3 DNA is TGCAGTGTGGCGCGGTTCTACAATGAGCAGTTCTTC.

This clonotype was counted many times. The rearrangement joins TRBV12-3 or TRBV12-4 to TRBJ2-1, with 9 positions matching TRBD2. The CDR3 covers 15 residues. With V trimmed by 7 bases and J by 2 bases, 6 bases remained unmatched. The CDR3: CASTLSGGPYNEQFF. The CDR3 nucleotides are TGTGCCAGCACCCTTAGCGGGGGTCCCTACAATGAGCAGTTCTTC.

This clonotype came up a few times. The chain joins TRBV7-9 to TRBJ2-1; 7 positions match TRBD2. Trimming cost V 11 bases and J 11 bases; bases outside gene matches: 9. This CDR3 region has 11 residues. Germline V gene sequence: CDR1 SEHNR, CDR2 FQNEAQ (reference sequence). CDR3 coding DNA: TGTGCCCTAGTAGGGCGGGAGAAGCAGTTCTTC. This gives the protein CALVGREKQFF.

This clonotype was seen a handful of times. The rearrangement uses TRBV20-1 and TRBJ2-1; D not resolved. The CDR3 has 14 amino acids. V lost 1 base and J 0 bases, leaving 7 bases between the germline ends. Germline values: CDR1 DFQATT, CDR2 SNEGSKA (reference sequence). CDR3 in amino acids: CSARGVSSYNEQFF. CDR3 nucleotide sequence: TGCAGTGCTAGAGGGGTGTCCTCCTACAATGAGCAGTTCTTC.

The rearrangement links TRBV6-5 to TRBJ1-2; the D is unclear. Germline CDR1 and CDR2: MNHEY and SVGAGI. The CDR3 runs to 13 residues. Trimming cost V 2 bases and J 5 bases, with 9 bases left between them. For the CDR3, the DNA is TGTGCCAGCAGTTACGGTTCGATTTATGGCTACACCTTC. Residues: CASSYGSIYGYTF.

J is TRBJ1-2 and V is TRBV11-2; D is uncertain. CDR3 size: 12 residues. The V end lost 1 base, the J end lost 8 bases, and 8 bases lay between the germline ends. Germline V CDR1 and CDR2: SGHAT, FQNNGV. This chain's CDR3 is CASSLAVGGYTF. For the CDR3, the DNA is TGTGCCAGCAGCTTAGCAGTAGGGGGCTACACCTTC.

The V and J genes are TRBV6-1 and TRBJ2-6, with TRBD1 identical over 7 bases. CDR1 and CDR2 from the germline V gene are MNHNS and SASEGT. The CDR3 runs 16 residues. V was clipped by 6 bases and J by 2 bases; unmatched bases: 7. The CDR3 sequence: CASRIDGTAGANVLTF. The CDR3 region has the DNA TGTGCCAGCAGGATAGACGGGACAGCTGGGGCCAACGTCCTGACTTTC.